The present entry profiles one T cell receptor beta chain with its context. Its antigen is not known. Trimming pared 0 bases from V and 5 bases from J, leaving 7 bases between. Germline assignment: CDR1 SGHNT and CDR2 YENEEA. The CDR3 is 13 amino acids. No infections or other immune events were documented during collection. This sample is drawn from a study of identifying expanded T cells in peripheral blood. Sequenced by immunoSEQ multiplex PCR; TCRdb stores in-frame clones only, minus some. The profile shows some 72,000 clones, roughly 88% of them singletons. Study observations and caveats: Clone count variance between approximately two-week samples rose with total template count. Technical replicates showed around 1.2 changed clones; approximately 2 weeks roughly 18; four weeks 19.

The receptor was isolated from a person aged 18-70 years in good health. The chain recombines TRBV11-3 with TRBJ2-5; D unclear. The sequenced sample consisted of blood. CDR3 coding DNA: TGTGCCAGCAGCTTAGAGTCTGACGAGACCCAGTACTTC. It yields the protein CASSLESDETQYF. The full variable domain, rest sourced from reference TRBV11-3 and TRBJ2-5, is EAGVVQSPRYKIIEKKQPVAFWCNPISGHNTLYWYLQNLGQGPELLIRYENEEAVDDSQLPKDRFSAERLKGVDSTLKIQPAELGDSAVYLCASSLESDETQYFGPGTRLLVL.